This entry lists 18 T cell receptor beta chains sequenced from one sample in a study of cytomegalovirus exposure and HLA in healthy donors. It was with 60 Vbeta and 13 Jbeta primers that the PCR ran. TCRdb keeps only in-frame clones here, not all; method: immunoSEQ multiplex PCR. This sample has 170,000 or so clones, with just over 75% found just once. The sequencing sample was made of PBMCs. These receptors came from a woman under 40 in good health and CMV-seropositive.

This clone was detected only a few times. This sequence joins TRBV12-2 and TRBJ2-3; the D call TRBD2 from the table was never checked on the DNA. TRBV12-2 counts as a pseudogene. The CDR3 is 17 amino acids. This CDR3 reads CASRFRLNSGGTDTQYF. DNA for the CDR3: TGTGCAAGTCGCTTCCGACTAAACAGCGGCGGCACAGATACGCAGTATTTT.

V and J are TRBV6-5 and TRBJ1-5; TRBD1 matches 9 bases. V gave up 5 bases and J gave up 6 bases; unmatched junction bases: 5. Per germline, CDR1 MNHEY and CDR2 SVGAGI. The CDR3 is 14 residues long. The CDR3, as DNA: TGTGCCAGCAGTCCCGGGACAGGGCGTCAGCCCCAGCATTTT. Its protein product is CASSPGTGRQPQHF.

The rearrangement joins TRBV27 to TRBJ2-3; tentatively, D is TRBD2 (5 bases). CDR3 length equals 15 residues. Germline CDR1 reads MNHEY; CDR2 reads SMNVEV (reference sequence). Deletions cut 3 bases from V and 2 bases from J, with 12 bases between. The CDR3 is CASSFRAGDTDTQYF. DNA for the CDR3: TGTGCCAGCAGTTTTAGGGCGGGTGACACAGATACGCAGTATTTT.

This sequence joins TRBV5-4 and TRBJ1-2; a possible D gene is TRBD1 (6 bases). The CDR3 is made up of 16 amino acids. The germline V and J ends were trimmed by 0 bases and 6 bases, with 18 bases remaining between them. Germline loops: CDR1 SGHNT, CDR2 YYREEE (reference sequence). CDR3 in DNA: TGTGCCAGCAGCTTGGCTTTGACAGGAGAAAGAAATGGCTACACCTTC. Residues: CASSLALTGERNGYTF.

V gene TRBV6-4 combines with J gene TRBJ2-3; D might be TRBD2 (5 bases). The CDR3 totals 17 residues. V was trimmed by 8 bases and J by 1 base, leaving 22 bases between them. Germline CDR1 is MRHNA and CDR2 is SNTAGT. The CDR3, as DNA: TGTGCCAGCCACCCAGCGGTTACTCCTGAAGGCACAGATACGCAGTATTTT. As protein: CASHPAVTPEGTDTQYF.

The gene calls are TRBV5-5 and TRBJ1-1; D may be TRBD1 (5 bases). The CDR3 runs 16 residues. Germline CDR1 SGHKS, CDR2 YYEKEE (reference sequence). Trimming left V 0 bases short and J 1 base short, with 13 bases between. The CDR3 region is CASSLEQAVSNTEAFF. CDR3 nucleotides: TGTGCCAGCAGCTTGGAACAGGCGGTATCGAACACTGAAGCTTTCTTT.

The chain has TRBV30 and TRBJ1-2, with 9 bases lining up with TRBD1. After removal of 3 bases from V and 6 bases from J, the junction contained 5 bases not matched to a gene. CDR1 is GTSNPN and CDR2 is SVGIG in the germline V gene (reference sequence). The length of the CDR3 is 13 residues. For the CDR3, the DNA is TGTGCCTGGAGCCCACAGGGGGCGCATGGCTACACCTTC. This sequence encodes CAWSPQGAHGYTF.

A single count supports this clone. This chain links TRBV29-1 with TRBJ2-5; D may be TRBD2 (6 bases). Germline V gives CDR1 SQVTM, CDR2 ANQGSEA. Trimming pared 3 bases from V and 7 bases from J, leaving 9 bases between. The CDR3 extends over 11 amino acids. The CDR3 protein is CSVEFGGTQYF. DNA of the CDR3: TGCAGCGTTGAGTTCGGGGGGACCCAGTACTTC.

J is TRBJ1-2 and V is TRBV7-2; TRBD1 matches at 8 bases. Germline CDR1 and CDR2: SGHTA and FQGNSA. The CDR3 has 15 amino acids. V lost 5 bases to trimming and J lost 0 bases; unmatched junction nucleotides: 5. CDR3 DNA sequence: TGTGCCAGCAGCGGAACAGGGGGAGCTAACTATGGCTACACCTTC. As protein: CASSGTGGANYGYTF.

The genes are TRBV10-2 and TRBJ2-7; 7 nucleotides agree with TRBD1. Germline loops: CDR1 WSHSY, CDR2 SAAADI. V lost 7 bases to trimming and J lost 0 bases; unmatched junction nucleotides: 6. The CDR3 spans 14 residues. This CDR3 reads CASNQQGSSYEQYF. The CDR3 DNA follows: TGCGCCAGCAATCAACAGGGGAGCTCCTACGAGCAGTACTTC.

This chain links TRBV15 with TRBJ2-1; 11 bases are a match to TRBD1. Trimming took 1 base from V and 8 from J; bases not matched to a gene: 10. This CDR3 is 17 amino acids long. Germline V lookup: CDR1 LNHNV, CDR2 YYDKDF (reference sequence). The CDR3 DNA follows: TGTGCCACCAGCAGAGCCTTCCCGGGACAGGGGGGAGATGAGCAGTTCTTC. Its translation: CATSRAFPGQGGDEQFF.

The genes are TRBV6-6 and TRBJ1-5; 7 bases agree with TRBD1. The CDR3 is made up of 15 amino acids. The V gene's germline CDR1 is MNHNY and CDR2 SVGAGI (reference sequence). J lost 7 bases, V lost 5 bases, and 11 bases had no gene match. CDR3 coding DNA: TGTGCCAGCAGTGCAACGACAGGGCCGGCACAGCCCCAGCATTTT. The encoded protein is CASSATTGPAQPQHF.

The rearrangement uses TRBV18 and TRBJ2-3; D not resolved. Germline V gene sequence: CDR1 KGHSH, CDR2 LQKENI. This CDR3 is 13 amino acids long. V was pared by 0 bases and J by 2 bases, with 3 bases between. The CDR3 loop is CASSPPSTDTQYF. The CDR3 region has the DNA TGTGCCAGCTCACCACCCTCCACAGATACGCAGTATTTT.

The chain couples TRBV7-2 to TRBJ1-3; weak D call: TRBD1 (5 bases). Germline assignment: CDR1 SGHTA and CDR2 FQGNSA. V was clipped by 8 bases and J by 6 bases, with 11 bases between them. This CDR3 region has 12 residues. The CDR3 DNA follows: TGTGCCAGCGGCAGGGAAGAAAACACCATATATTTT. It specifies CASGREENTIYF.

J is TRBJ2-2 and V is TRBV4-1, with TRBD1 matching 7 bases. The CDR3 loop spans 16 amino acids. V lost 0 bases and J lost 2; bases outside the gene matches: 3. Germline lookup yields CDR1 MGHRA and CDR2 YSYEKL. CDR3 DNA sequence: TGCGCCAGCAGCCAAGAGCACAGGGGCAACACCGGGGAGCTGTTTTTT. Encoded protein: CASSQEHRGNTGELFF.

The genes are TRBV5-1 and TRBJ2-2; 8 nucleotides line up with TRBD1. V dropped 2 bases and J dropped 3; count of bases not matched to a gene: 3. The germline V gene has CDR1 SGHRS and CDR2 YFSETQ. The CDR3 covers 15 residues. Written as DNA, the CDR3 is TGCGCCAGCAGCTTCGGACAGGGTTACACCGGGGAGCTGTTTTTT. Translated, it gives CASSFGQGYTGELFF.

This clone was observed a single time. CDR3 region: CASTLIPRGTGGGQTQPQHF. CDR3 nucleotide sequence: TGTGCCAGTACCCTTATCCCAAGGGGGACAGGGGGGGGCCAAACTCAGCCCCAGCATTTT. This chain uses TRBV19 with TRBJ1-5; TRBD1 agrees at 11 bases. The CDR3 consists of 20 residues. V lost 7 bases, J lost 6 bases, and 23 bases stayed unmatched. CDR1 and CDR2 (germline): LNHDA, SQIVND (reference sequence).

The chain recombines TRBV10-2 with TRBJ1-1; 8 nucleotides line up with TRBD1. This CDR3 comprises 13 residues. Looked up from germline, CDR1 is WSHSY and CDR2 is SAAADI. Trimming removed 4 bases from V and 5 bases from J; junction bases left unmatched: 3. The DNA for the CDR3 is TGCGCCAGCAGTGGACAGGGGAGGACTGAAGCTTTCTTT. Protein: CASSGQGRTEAFF.